These 24 T cell receptor beta chains were sequenced from one sample in a study of shared clonotypes between healthy human individuals. TCRdb keeps only in-frame clones here, not all; method: immunoSEQ multiplex PCR. The data hold around 940,000 clones, with over 75% observed a single time. The sequencing sample was made of memory CD4+ T cells sorted from blood. Subset here: CD45RA-negative fraction. These receptors came from a man aged 18-30 years in good health.

The rearrangement links TRBV7-2 to TRBJ2-4; D is ambiguous. V lost 5 bases and J 6 bases, leaving 11 bases between the germline ends. Per germline, CDR1 SGHTA and CDR2 FQGNSA. This CDR3 contains 13 residues. CDR3 sequence: CASSVGVGNIQYF. CDR3 DNA sequence: TGTGCCAGCAGCGTCGGCGTAGGAAACATTCAGTACTTC.

CDR3 amino acids: CATTSDVGNEQFF. The CDR3 bases are TGTGCCACCACTTCCGATGTGGGCAATGAGCAGTTCTTC. The rearrangement uses TRBV2 and TRBJ2-1, with D uncertain. CDR3 size: 13 residues. V was clipped by 10 bases and J by 6 bases, with 16 bases between them. Germline CDR1 reads SNHLY; CDR2 reads FYNNEI.

This clone came up a few times. The sample holds other DNA sequences that translate to the same CDR3. The CDR3 loop reads CASRGDRLYEQYF. The DNA of the CDR3 is TGTGCCAGCAGAGGGGACAGATTGTACGAGCAGTACTTC. The chain has TRBV6-1 and TRBJ2-7; TRBD1 matches 7 bases. Trimming took 6 bases from V and 4 from J; bases not matched to a gene: 6. The germline V gene has CDR1 MNHNS and CDR2 SASEGT. This CDR3 comprises 13 residues.

The chain links TRBV5-1 to TRBJ1-5, with TRBD1 as a possible D gene (5 bases). The CDR3 totals 15 residues. CDR1 is SGHRS, CDR2 YFSETQ, per germline. Trimming stripped 0 bases from V and 6 bases from J, with 13 bases between. CDR3 nucleotide sequence: TGCGCCAGCAGCTTGGCCGGGGGATTAGGTCAGCCCCAGCATTTT. It yields the protein CASSLAGGLGQPQHF.

V gene TRBV29-1 combines with J gene TRBJ2-7; the D gene is possibly TRBD2 (7 bases). V lost 7 bases to trimming and J lost 3 bases, with 10 bases between them. Germline V CDR1 and CDR2: SQVTM, ANQGSEA. The CDR3 contains 11 residues. CDR3 protein: CSGEGGYEQYF. DNA of the CDR3: TGCAGCGGGGAGGGGGGCTACGAGCAGTACTTC.

The chain employs TRBV5-8 and TRBJ2-4, with a tentative D call TRBD1 (7 bases). The V gene's germline CDR1 is SGHTS and CDR2 YDEGEE. V was clipped by 4 bases and J by 6 bases, with 14 bases between them. CDR3 size: 14 residues. In nucleotides, the CDR3 is TGTGCCAGCAGCAACCGACAGGGAGGAAACATTCAGTACTTC. Its translation: CASSNRQGGNIQYF.

The CDR3 nucleotides are TGTGCCAGCAGTCGACTTTCGGGGGCAACTGAAGCTTTCTTT. Encoded protein: CASSRLSGATEAFF. The chain links TRBV6-5 to TRBJ1-1; D is perhaps TRBD1 (6 bases). The CDR3 contains 14 residues. Trimming left V 5 bases short and J 5 bases short, with 15 bases between. Germline V gives CDR1 MNHEY, CDR2 SVGAGI.

This clone was picked up a small number of times. The rearrangement uses TRBV5-6 and TRBJ1-3; D call uncertain. The CDR3 contains 15 residues. V gave up 0 bases and J gave up 0 bases, with 7 bases separating them. The V gene's germline CDR1 is SGHDT and CDR2 YYEEEE. The CDR3 is CASSLVVPSGNTIYF. The CDR3 bases are TGTGCCAGCAGCTTGGTGGTCCCCTCTGGAAACACCATATATTTT.

V gene TRBV2 combines with J gene TRBJ2-3; D uncertain. CDR1 is SNHLY and CDR2 is FYNNEI in the germline V gene. This CDR3 contains 15 residues. The germline V and J ends were trimmed by 2 bases and 0 bases, with 9 bases remaining between them. This CDR3 reads CASSERGWSTDTQYF. DNA of the CDR3: TGTGCCAGCAGTGAAAGAGGCTGGAGCACAGATACGCAGTATTTT.

V usage is TRBV5-4 and J usage is TRBJ2-1; 13 bases agree with TRBD2. The CDR3 covers 16 residues. Germline V gene lookup returns CDR1 SGHNT and CDR2 YYREEE (reference sequence). V lost 4 bases to trimming and J lost 2 bases; unmatched junction nucleotides: 3. The CDR3 DNA reads as TGTGCCAGCAGCACAGGGACTAGCGGGACCTACAATGAGCAGTTCTTC. Translated: CASSTGTSGTYNEQFF.

CDR3 bases: TGTGCCAGCAGTTTCTCCGTTGGCAAATCTGGAAACACCATATATTTT. Translated: CASSFSVGKSGNTIYF. J is TRBJ1-3 and V is TRBV6-5; the D is unclear. V lost 4 bases to trimming and J lost 1 base, with 14 bases between them. CDR1 is MNHEY, CDR2 SVGAGI, per germline. The CDR3 consists of 16 residues.

The V gene is TRBV29-1, the J gene TRBJ2-1; possibly TRBD2 for D (6 bases). The CDR3 totals 14 residues. Germline V gene data show CDR1 as SQVTM and CDR2 as ANQGSEA. V lost 5 bases to trimming and J lost 4 bases, with 15 bases between them. CDR3 in DNA: TGCAGCGTTTATACTAGCTCTGGATACAATGAGCAGTTCTTC. Translation: CSVYTSSGYNEQFF.

The chain uses TRBV7-2 and TRBJ1-3; no clear D gene. The V end was cut by 5 bases, the J end by 0 bases, with 8 bases between. Germline CDR1 and CDR2: SGHTA and FQGNSA. The CDR3 consists of 14 residues. The CDR3 sequence is CASSPRISGNTIYF. The CDR3 nucleotides are TGTGCCAGCAGCCCTCGAATCTCTGGAAACACCATATATTTT.

The V gene is TRBV15, the J gene TRBJ2-1; TRBD1 matches at 11 bases. The CDR3 sequence is 14 residues long. J was trimmed by 4 bases and V by 5 bases; bases with no gene match: 1. CDR1 is LNHNV, CDR2 YYDKDF, per germline (reference sequence). For the CDR3, the DNA is TGTGCCACCAGCTGGGACAGGGGGTACAATGAGCAGTTCTTC. It translates to CATSWDRGYNEQFF.

The chain joins TRBV30 to TRBJ2-7, with 7 positions matching TRBD1. V lost 4 bases and J lost 1; bases outside the gene matches: 4. There are 13 residues in the CDR3. Looked up from germline, CDR1 is GTSNPN and CDR2 is SVGIG (reference sequence). CDR3 nucleotide sequence: TGTGCCTGGAATAGGGGGCTTTCCTACGAGCAGTACTTC. This translates into CAWNRGLSYEQYF.

The V call is TRBV21-1, the J call TRBJ2-2; the table's D call, TRBD2, was not checked against the DNA. TRBV21-1 is a listed pseudogene. CDR3 length equals 15 residues. This CDR3 reads CASSKEGINTGELFF. Written as DNA, the CDR3 is TGTGCCAGCAGCAAGGAGGGGATTAACACCGGGGAGCTGTTTTTT.

The chain recombines TRBV30 with TRBJ2-2; D is unresolved. Trimming removed 5 bases from V and 3 bases from J, with 13 bases in between. The CDR3 runs to 14 residues. Germline-derived CDR1 and CDR2 are GTSNPN and SVGIG (reference sequence). The CDR3 nucleotides read TGTGCCTGGTCCTTATGGTCTTACACCGGGGAGCTGTTTTTT. Its translation is CAWSLWSYTGELFF.

This chain uses TRBV19 with TRBJ2-4, with 9 bases that match TRBD1. Germline CDR1 and CDR2: LNHDA and SQIVND (reference sequence). The ends lost 5 bases at V and 13 bases at J; junction bases unmatched: 21. The CDR3 consists of 17 residues. CDR3 sequence reads: CASSPRTGASASAAQYF. CDR3 coding DNA: TGTGCCAGTAGTCCCCGGACAGGGGCAAGCGCTAGCGCGGCCCAGTACTTC. Drawing the rest from reference TRBV19 and TRBJ2-4, the complete variable domain is DGGITQSPKYLFRKEGQNVTLSCEQNLNHDAMYWYRQDPGQGLRLIYYSQIVNDFQKGDIAEGYSVSREKKESFPLTVTSAQKNPTAFYLCASSPRTGASASAAQYFGAGTRLSVL.

The chain links TRBV5-8 to TRBJ2-2; no clear D gene. The CDR3 has 14 residues. V shed 0 bases and J shed 5 bases, with 8 bases lying between them. Germline CDR1 reads SGHTS; CDR2 reads YDEGEE. CDR3 amino acids: CASSLGAPTGELFF. In DNA, the CDR3 is TGTGCCAGCAGCTTGGGGGCCCCGACCGGGGAGCTGTTTTTT.

The V call is TRBV7-2, the J call TRBJ1-1, with D uncertain. The germline V gene encodes CDR1 SGHTA and CDR2 FQGNSA. The CDR3 spans 12 residues. Trimming took 6 bases from V and 4 from J, leaving 9 bases between them. CDR3 residues: CASRKLGTEAFF. CDR3 nucleotide sequence: TGTGCCAGCAGGAAACTGGGCACTGAAGCTTTCTTT.

This chain connects TRBV19 to TRBJ1-1, with D maybe TRBD1 (5 bases). Germline-derived CDR1 and CDR2 are LNHDA and SQIVND (reference sequence). The CDR3 extends over 13 amino acids. Trimming shortened V by 2 bases and J by 9 bases, and 13 bases separated the two germline ends. The CDR3 sequence is CASSIRVQGQAFF. As DNA, the CDR3 is TGTGCCAGTAGTATAAGAGTCCAGGGCCAAGCTTTCTTT.

As to this clone: Within the sample, other DNA sequences also encode this same CDR3. The chain couples TRBV5-8 to TRBJ2-5; 7 nucleotides line up with TRBD1. Germline CDR1 reads SGHTS; CDR2 reads YDEGEE. The CDR3 extends over 14 amino acids. V was pared by 2 bases and J by 1 base, with 2 bases of the junction left unmatched. CDR3 bases: TGTGCCAGCAGCTTAGGGACAGTCCAAGAGACCCAGTACTTC. Translating it yields CASSLGTVQETQYF.

J is TRBJ2-7 and V is TRBV6-5; no definite D call. From germline, CDR1 is MNHEY and CDR2 SVGAGI. V lost 5 bases and J lost 3, with 14 bases in between. The CDR3 length is 14 residues. Here the CDR3 DNA reads TGTGCCAGCAGTCAACCAACAACACGCTACGAGCAGTACTTC. Encoded protein: CASSQPTTRYEQYF.

V gene TRBV30 combines with J gene TRBJ1-3; 9 bases are shared with TRBD1. Germline trimming cut 8 bases from V and 0 bases from J; bases unmatched to any gene: 5. CDR1 and CDR2 (germline): GTSNPN, SVGIG (reference sequence). This CDR3 contains 14 residues. The CDR3 DNA reads TGTGCCGGGGGACAGGGCCTCTCTGGAAACACCATATATTTT. This translates into CAGGQGLSGNTIYF.